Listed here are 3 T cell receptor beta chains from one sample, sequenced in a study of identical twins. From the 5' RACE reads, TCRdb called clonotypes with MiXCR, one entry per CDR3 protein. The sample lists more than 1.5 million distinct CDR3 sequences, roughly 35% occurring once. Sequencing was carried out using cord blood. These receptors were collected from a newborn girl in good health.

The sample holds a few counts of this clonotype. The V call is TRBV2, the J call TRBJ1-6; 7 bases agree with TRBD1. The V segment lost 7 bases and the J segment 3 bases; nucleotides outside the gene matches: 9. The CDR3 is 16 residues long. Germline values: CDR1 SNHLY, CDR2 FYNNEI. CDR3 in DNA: TGTGCCAGCACTCGGGACAGCGCGTTCTATAATTCACCCCTCCACTTT. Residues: CASTRDSAFYNSPLHF.

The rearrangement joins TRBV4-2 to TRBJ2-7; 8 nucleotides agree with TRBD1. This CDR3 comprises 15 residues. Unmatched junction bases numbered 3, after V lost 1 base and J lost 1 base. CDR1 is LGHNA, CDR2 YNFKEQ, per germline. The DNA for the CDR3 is TGTGCCAGCAGCCAAGGGACAGGGACATCCTACGAGCAGTACTTC. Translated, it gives CASSQGTGTSYEQYF.

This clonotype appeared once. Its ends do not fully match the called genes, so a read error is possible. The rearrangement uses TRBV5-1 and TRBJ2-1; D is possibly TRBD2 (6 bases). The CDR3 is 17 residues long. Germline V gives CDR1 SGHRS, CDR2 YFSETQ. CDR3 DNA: TGCGCCGGCAGCTTGGTCGCTAGCGTTGGAACCTACAATGAGCAGTTCTTC. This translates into CAGSLVASVGTYNEQFF. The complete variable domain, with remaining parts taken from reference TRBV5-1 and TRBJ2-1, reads KAGVTQTPRYLIKTRGQQVTLSCSPISGHRSVSWYQQTPGQGLQFLFEYFSETQRNKGNFPGRFSGRQFSNSRSEMNVSTLELGDSALYLCAGSLVASVGTYNEQFFGPGTRLTVL.